A selection of T cell receptor beta chains follows, all from one sample in a study of CD8 T cells in Susac syndrome. TCRdb reprocessed the immunoSEQ multiplex PCR reads with MiXCR, giving one entry per CDR3 protein. The table includes under 200,000 distinct CDR3 sequences, around 94% detected once. Sequencing was done on a sample of CD4+ T cells from PBMCs. These receptors all stem from a human donor in good health. Both conserved end residues are part of each CDR3. A D gene is named only where the DNA matches it firmly. Part of the rows lack a size; the others show once, few, many or a class for expanded clones.

clone_size	v_call	j_call	d_call	cdr3_nt	cdr3_aa
NA	TRBV12-3/TRBV12-4	TRBJ1-2	TRBD1	TGTGCCAGCAGTTTAGGCAGGGGGTTAAGGGGCTACACCTTC	CASSLGRGLRGYTF
NA	TRBV6-6	TRBJ2-2	NA	TGTGCCGGCTTGACAAGAGACACCGGGGAGCTGTTTTTT	CAGLTRDTGELFF
NA	TRBV28	TRBJ1-6	NA	TGTGCCAGCAGCTATAGCTCCTATAATTCACCCCTCCACTTT	CASSYSSYNSPLHF
once	TRBV29-1	TRBJ1-2	NA	TGCAGCGTTGAAGATCGGGGGCAGCACTATGGCTACACCTTC	CSVEDRGQHYGYTF
NA	TRBV6-2/TRBV6-3	TRBJ2-6	NA	TGTGCCAGCAACCCAGACAGCTCTGGGGCCAACGTCCTGACTTTC	CASNPDSSGANVLTF
NA	TRBV12-5	TRBJ2-5	NA	TGTGCTAGTGGTTCAAGACTGACCGTCCAAGAGACCCAGTACTTC	CASGSRLTVQETQYF
NA	TRBV5-1	TRBJ1-1	TRBD1	TGCGCCAGCAGCTTGGAGGGGACAGGGAGCACTGAAGCTTTCTTT	CASSLEGTGSTEAFF
NA	TRBV30	TRBJ2-3	TRBD1	TGTGCCTGGAGTGTATGGGGACAGGGAACAGATACGCAGTATTTT	CAWSVWGQGTDTQYF
NA	TRBV20-1	TRBJ2-2	NA	TGCAGTGCTAGAGATGTACAGGGCGTCGGGGAGCTGTTTTTT	CSARDVQGVGELFF
NA	TRBV7-9	TRBJ2-5	NA	TGTGCCAGCCTTCAGCACGGCGGGTCGACCCAGTACTTC	CASLQHGGSTQYF
NA	TRBV12-3/TRBV12-4	TRBJ1-1	NA	TGTGCCAGCAGTTTGGGTTGGATGGGAGCTTTCTTT	CASSLGWMGAFF
NA	TRBV20-1	TRBJ2-3	TRBD2	TGCAGTGCTAGACTAGCGGGGACGGGGACAGATACGCAGTATTTT	CSARLAGTGTDTQYF
NA	TRBV7-2	TRBJ1-6	NA	TGTGCCAGCAGCCACCTCTCGGATTCACCCCTCCACTTT	CASSHLSDSPLHF
NA	TRBV10-3	TRBJ2-1	NA	TGTGCCATCAGTGAGTCTTGGGTCAGGGACAATGAGCAGTTCTTC	CAISESWVRDNEQFF
NA	TRBV29-1	TRBJ1-1	TRBD1	TGCAGCGTTGGACAGGGCTGGAACACTGAAGCTTTCTTT	CSVGQGWNTEAFF
NA	TRBV7-9	TRBJ2-1	TRBD1	TGTGCCAGCAGCCGAGACAGGGCTGTTTACAATGAGCAGTTCTTC	CASSRDRAVYNEQFF
NA	TRBV2	TRBJ2-7	NA	TGTGCCAGCAGTGTGCAATACGAGCAGTACTTC	CASSVQYEQYF
NA	TRBV30	TRBJ1-1	TRBD1	TGTGCCTGGAGTTCCCAGACAGGGGCGCCTTTCTTT	CAWSSQTGAPFF
NA	TRBV7-2	TRBJ2-3	NA	TGTGCCAGCAGCTTTCTAACAGGAAGCACAGATACGCAGTATTTT	CASSFLTGSTDTQYF
NA	TRBV5-4	TRBJ2-3	TRBD2	TGTGCCAGCAGCAAGAGGACTAGCGGGGACAGCACAGATACGCAGTATTTT	CASSKRTSGDSTDTQYF
NA	TRBV25-1	TRBJ2-1	NA	TGTGCCACCCAGAAGGCAGGGGTGAATGAGCAGTTCTTC	CATQKAGVNEQFF
NA	TRBV30	TRBJ1-1	TRBD1	TGTGCCTGGAGTGGACAGGGTTCGAACACTGAAGCTTTCTTT	CAWSGQGSNTEAFF
NA	TRBV20-1	TRBJ2-3	NA	TGCAGTGCAGAACGCGGGGCCCCAGATACGCAGTATTTT	CSAERGAPDTQYF
NA	TRBV4-3	TRBJ2-3	NA	TGCGCCAGCAGCCAAGGTGTCAGCGGCCCTACGCAGTATTTT	CASSQGVSGPTQYF
NA	TRBV20-1	TRBJ2-7	TRBD1	TGCAGTGCTAGAGAGGACAGGAAACCCTCCTACGAGCAGTACTTC	CSAREDRKPSYEQYF
NA	TRBV20-1	TRBJ2-3	TRBD1	TGCAGTGCTAGAGATCTCGACAGGGATGCGACAGATACGCAGTATTTT	CSARDLDRDATDTQYF
few	TRBV20-1	TRBJ2-5	NA	TGCAGTGCTACGATGGGTGAGACCCAGTACTTC	CSATMGETQYF
NA	TRBV6-2/TRBV6-3	TRBJ1-5	NA	TGTGCCAGCGGGTCGGGATTCCCCAATCAGCCCCAGCATTTT	CASGSGFPNQPQHF
NA	TRBV12-3/TRBV12-4	TRBJ1-2	NA	TGTGCCAGCAGTCGGGGTCCAAATGGCTACACCTTC	CASSRGPNGYTF
NA	TRBV4-2	TRBJ2-7	NA	TGTGCCAGCAGCCAAGAACTAGGAGGTTTCGAGCAGTACTTC	CASSQELGGFEQYF